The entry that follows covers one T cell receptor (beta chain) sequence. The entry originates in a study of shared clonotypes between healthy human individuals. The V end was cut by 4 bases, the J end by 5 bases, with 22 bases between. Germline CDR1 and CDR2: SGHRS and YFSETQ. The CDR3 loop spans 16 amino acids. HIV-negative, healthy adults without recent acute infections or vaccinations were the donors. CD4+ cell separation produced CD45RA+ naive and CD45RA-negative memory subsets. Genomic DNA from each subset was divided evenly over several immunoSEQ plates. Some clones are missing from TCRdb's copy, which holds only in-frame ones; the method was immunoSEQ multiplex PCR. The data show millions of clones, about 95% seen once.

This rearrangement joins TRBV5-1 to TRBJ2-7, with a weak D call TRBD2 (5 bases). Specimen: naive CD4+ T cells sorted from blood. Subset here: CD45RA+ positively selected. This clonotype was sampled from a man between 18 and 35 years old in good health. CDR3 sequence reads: CASSVEGVAWGNEQYF. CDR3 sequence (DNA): TGCGCCAGCAGCGTAGAAGGAGTAGCGTGGGGAAACGAGCAGTACTTC.